This T cell receptor (beta chain) comes out of a study of beta chain features in type 1 diabetes. Study information: Sorted cell examination encompassed roughly 98,000,000 cells across all samples. Study findings and constraints: When VDJ junctions were examined, type 1 diabetes patients showed fewer insertions and more deletions.

V lost 4 bases and J 0 bases, leaving 11 bases between the germline ends. Germline-derived CDR1 and CDR2 are SGHDT and YYEEEE. This CDR3 is built from 15 residues. cDNA synthesis used the whole RNA isolate, giving expressed TCRB sequences. The table came from immunoSEQ multiplex PCR; TCRdb's copy has only in-frame clones and leaves some out. The sample shows around 320,000 clones, around 15% of them seen only once. Regarding this clone: No antigen is known for it.

Every single donor gave one heparinised blood draw, and these averaged roughly 100 mL. Based on CD45RO/CCR7/CD25/CD127/CD95/CD27, CD4+ regulatory, stem cell-like memory, naive and central memory cells were sorted. Material for sequencing was central memory CD4+ T cells from blood. This sequence was found in a man younger than 45 in good health. The J gene is TRBJ2-1, the V gene TRBV5-6; D is uncertain. The CDR3 sequence: CASSPTRSSYNEQFF. CDR3 nucleotides: TGTGCCAGCAGCCCTACCCGGAGCTCCTACAATGAGCAGTTCTTC.